The 5 T cell receptor beta chains below all came from one sample that was sequenced in a study of cytomegalovirus exposure and HLA in healthy donors. The PCR used 60 Vbeta and 13 Jbeta primers. Clones were read by immunoSEQ multiplex PCR, and TCRdb kept only the in-frame ones, dropping some. The sample includes about 100,000 clones, about 77% of them seen just once. Sequencing input: PBMCs. Receptor source: a young woman in good health and CMV-seropositive.

The chain has TRBV6-5 and TRBJ2-6, with D possibly matching TRBD1 (5 bases). Germline CDR1 and CDR2: MNHEY and SVGAGI. This CDR3 is built from 15 residues. The V gene lost 6 bases and the J gene lost 0 bases, with 9 bases spanning the gap. DNA for the CDR3: TGTGCCAGCAGCTTAGGGGTCTCTGGGGCCAACGTCCTGACTTTC. It encodes CASSLGVSGANVLTF.

The chain employs TRBV9 and TRBJ2-1; D is perhaps TRBD1 (5 bases). V was shortened by 0 bases and J by 8 bases, with 15 bases between the two germline ends. The CDR3 has 15 residues. The germline V gene has CDR1 SGDLS and CDR2 YYNGEE. The CDR3 region is CASSVDPTIGDEQFF. The CDR3 DNA reads TGTGCCAGCAGCGTAGATCCGACCATAGGGGATGAGCAGTTCTTC.

This clone turned up a few times. This chain connects TRBV6-5 to TRBJ2-3; 7 nucleotides match TRBD2. The CDR3 runs to 13 residues. V shed 2 bases and J 8 bases; nucleotides not matched to a gene: 4. Germline assignment: CDR1 MNHEY and CDR2 SVGAGI. The CDR3 loop reads CASSYPGGGTQYF. In DNA, the CDR3 is TGTGCCAGCAGTTACCCGGGGGGAGGTACGCAGTATTTT.

V usage is TRBV7-8 and J usage is TRBJ2-7; the match to TRBD2 covers 12 bases. The V segment lost 3 bases and the J segment 4 bases; nucleotides outside the gene matches: 7. This CDR3 spans 16 amino acids. Germline CDR1 SGHVS, CDR2 FQNEAQ. CDR3 loop: CASSFLTSGSVYEQYF. CDR3 in DNA: TGTGCCAGCAGCTTCTTGACTAGCGGGAGCGTATACGAGCAGTACTTC.

Only a few counts were recorded for this clone. The chain couples TRBV7-9 to TRBJ1-5, with D perhaps TRBD1 (5 bases). Looked up from germline, CDR1 is SEHNR and CDR2 is FQNEAQ (reference sequence). CDR3 size: 14 residues. V was clipped by 1 base and J by 4 bases, with 8 bases between them. The CDR3 sequence is CASSLGEGNQPQHF. The CDR3 DNA sequence: TGTGCCAGCAGCTTAGGGGAGGGGAATCAGCCCCAGCATTTT.